This TCR beta chain was identified in a study of radiotherapy plus CTLA-4 blockade in lung cancer. The wider study: Disease control was present in roughly 30% of patients, and objective responses in under 20%. Findings and limits, study-wide: After treatment with radiotherapy plus ipilimumab, TCR clones that came from the tumor expanded in blood. With interferon-beta, early dynamics of blood T cell clones were reported to best predict response.

Concerning this clone itself: Its antigen is unidentified. Other DNA sequences in the sample encode the same CDR3.

The CDR3 runs to 13 residues. V dropped 6 bases and J dropped 1 base, with 9 bases sitting between them. Germline V CDR1 and CDR2: MNHEY, SMNVEV (reference sequence). Only in-frame clones appear in the TCRdb table, and some are missing; sequencing was by immunoSEQ multiplex PCR. This sample has around 120,000 clones; more than 65% occur once, and the top ten carry 4.5% to 5.5%. CTLA-4 blockade with ipilimumab, together with focal radiation, was given to patients with chemo-refractory metastatic non-small-cell lung cancer. The TCR originated in a human donor with non-small cell lung cancer who had a partial response to radiotherapy plus ipilimumab. This chain joins TRBV27 and TRBJ1-1, with D possibly being TRBD1 (5 bases). The sample here was peripheral blood, taken from a patient treated with radiotherapy plus ipilimumab. This chain's CDR3 is CASSLQGNTEAFF. In DNA form, the CDR3 reads TGTGCCAGCAGCCTTCAGGGGAACACTGAAGCTTTCTTT.